Given below is one T cell receptor beta chain in context. This clone was counted a single time. This receptor's antigen is unknown. Base quality data are lacking; no much larger clone is found one base away. Library preparation employed the immunoSEQ multiplex PCR assay. Per the authors' processing: Preprocessing removed nonproductive sequences and CDR3s not starting with C, not ending with F or W, or shorter than 7 amino acids. The MANAFEST web app was used to call antigen-specific clonotypes on the basis of expansion compared with the reference and with other culture wells. A clone counted as positive if significantly expanded in 2 of 3 replicate wells versus the reference culture at FDR below 0.05. To be called positive, a clone also had to show significant expansion compared with every other tandem well and an odds ratio greater than 5. CDR3 homology was measured as pairwise Levenshtein distance, computed with the stringdist R package after trimming three terminal residues from each end. The table comes from immuneACCESS by way of TCRdb, which keeps in-frame sequences with V and J called. Part of the clones is missing from these tables; in studies checked, under half for an unresolved V gene and the rest for unknown reasons. The DNA gave D and trimming, while V, J and clone size come from that table. This sample holds about 19,000 clones; 77% were observed only once. The leading ten clones occupy around 28% of the sample.

CDR3 length: 15 amino acids, cysteine to phenylalanine. Only the CDR3 region is kept as DNA, spanning 45 bases read in frame from base 1. The germline V gene (reference sequence) sets CDR1 to SGHNT and CDR2 to YYREEE. After removal of 3 bases from V and 0 bases from J, the junction retains 3 bases not matched to a gene. The sample belongs to a study of CD4 T cells in relation to SARS-CoV-2 and coronaviruses (dated by TCRdb to about 2021). About the full investigation: In the ViraFEST assay, PBMCs were cultured with antigen for 9 to 10 days, after which TCR beta CDR3s were sequenced to identify clonal expansions specific to the antigen. Using patient-derived lymphoblastoid cell lines, the shared crossreactive spike epitopes were mapped to their HLA restriction. An HIV-1 Nef peptide pool or a culture without peptide was used as the negative reference condition. Memory CD4+ T cell crossreactivity between SARS-CoV-2 and common cold coronavirus spike proteins was assessed at the TCR clonotype level in the study. The Adaptive Biotechnologies TCR-sequencing kit was used to sequence samples from a few pre-COVID donors and the naive versus memory experiments, while other data came from Illumina-based sequencing. Expansion assays from other donors in the study were sequenced with a different, Illumina-based TCR-beta assay. Broad study findings and their caveats: Small numbers of patients and of tested TCRs were a limitation of the study. Since the crossreactivity analysis centred on spike protein, crossreactivity against other viral proteins was not assessed. No donor contributed both pre-pandemic and post-infection samples, which limited tracing the source of pre-existing responses. Crossreactive clones showed significantly weaker SARS-CoV-2-driven expansion than monoreactive clones, consistent with antigenic imprinting. About 65% of donors had memory CD4+ clonotypes that crossrecognized SARS-CoV-2 and at least one common cold coronavirus spike.

CD4+ T cells from unexposed donors were collected before the COVID-19 pandemic (2011-2018). The EasySep CD4+ T cell isolation kit was used to isolate CD4+ T cells once the cultures had run for 10 to 11 days. As cell number allowed, CD4+ T cells from unexposed donors were tested for reactivity to SARS-CoV-2 S and N and to four common cold coronavirus spike pools. PBMCs were cultured at some 2 million per well in IMDM supplemented with 5% human AB serum and about 9.6 IU/ml IL-2. Half of the culture medium was replaced with fresh IL-2-containing medium on days 3 and 7. Each peptide culture condition was generally run in triplicate replicate wells. The leukapheresis product used for the unexposed donors was purchased from a commercial source. Ficoll-Paque PLUS gradient centrifugation was used to isolate PBMCs from leukapheresis product or whole blood. PBMCs were either cryopreserved at -140 degrees C or used fresh in the expansion assay. The QIAamp Micro DNA Kit was used to extract genomic DNA from the CD4+ T cells.

Sequenced: CD4+ T cells from PBMCs, cultured in vitro. The TCR originated in a human donor in good health. The V and J segments used are TRBV5-4 and TRBJ2-3; 8 nucleotides in the junction match TRBD2. The nucleotide sequence is given as TGTGCCAGCAGCTCATCTAGCGGGAGCACAGATACGCAGTATTTT. This codes for CASSSSSGSTDTQYF.